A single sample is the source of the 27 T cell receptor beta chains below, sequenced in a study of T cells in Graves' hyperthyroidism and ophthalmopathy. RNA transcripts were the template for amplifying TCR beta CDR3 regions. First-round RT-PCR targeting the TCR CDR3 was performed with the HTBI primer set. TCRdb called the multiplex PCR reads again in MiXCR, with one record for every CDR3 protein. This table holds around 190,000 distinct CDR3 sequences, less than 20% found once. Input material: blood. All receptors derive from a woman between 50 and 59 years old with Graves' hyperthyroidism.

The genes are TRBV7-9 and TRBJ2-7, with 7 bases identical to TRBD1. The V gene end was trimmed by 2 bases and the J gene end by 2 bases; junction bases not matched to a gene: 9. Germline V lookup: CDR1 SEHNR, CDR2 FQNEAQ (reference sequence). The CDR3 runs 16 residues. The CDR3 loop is CASSLPIGTVPYEQYF. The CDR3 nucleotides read TGTGCCAGCAGCTTACCCATCGGGACAGTACCCTACGAGCAGTACTTC.

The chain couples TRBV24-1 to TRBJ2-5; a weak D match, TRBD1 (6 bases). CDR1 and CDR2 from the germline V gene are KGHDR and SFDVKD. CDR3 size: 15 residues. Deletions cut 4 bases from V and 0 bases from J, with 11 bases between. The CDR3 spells CATSEGQTYQETQYF. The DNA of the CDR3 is TGTGCCACCAGTGAAGGACAGACGTACCAAGAGACCCAGTACTTC.

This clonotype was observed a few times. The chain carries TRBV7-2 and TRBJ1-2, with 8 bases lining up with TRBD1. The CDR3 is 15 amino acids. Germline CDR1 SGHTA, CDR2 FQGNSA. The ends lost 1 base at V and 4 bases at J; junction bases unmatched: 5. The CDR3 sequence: CASSLVGQGGYGYTF. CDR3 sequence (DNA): TGTGCCAGCAGCTTAGTCGGACAGGGTGGCTATGGCTACACCTTC.

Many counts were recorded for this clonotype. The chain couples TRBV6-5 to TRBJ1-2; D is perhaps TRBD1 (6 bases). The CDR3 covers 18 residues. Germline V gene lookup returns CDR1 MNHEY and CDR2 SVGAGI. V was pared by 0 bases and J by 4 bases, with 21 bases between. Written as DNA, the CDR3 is TGTGCCAGCAGTTACTCGGTCGCAATACAGGGTCGACTCTATGGCTACACCTTC. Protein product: CASSYSVAIQGRLYGYTF.

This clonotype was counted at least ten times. The CDR3 protein is CASSPDPGRQPRYGYTF. CDR3 nucleotides: TGTGCCAGCAGCCCCGACCCAGGAAGACAGCCAAGATATGGCTACACCTTC. V usage is TRBV13 and J usage is TRBJ1-2, with D perhaps TRBD1 (5 bases). Looked up from germline, CDR1 is PRHDT and CDR2 is FYEKMQ (reference sequence). The CDR3 covers 17 residues. The V gene lost 5 bases and the J gene lost 5 bases, with 24 bases spanning the gap.

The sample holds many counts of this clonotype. The CDR3 loop is CASTDLAGKPEQYF. The CDR3 DNA reads as TGTGCCAGCACAGATCTAGCGGGAAAGCCCGAGCAGTACTTC. The rearrangement joins TRBV2 to TRBJ2-7; 9 bases agree with TRBD2. Trimming removed 7 bases from V and 6 bases from J; junction bases left unmatched: 10. There are 14 residues in the CDR3. Looked up from germline, CDR1 is SNHLY and CDR2 is FYNNEI.

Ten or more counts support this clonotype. The CDR3 protein is CSARSGSAGSYGYTF. The DNA for the CDR3 is TGCAGTGCTAGATCAGGTTCGGCAGGGAGCTATGGCTACACCTTC. The rearrangement uses TRBV20-1 and TRBJ1-2; D possibly corresponds to TRBD1 (5 bases). The V end lost 2 bases, the J end lost 4 bases, and 17 bases lay between the germline ends. The CDR3 runs 15 residues. Germline CDR1 and CDR2: DFQATT and SNEGSKA (reference sequence).

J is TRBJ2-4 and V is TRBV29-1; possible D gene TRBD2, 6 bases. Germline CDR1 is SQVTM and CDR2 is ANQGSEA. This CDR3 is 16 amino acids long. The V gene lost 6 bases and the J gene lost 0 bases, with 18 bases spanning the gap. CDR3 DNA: TGCAGCGTCTCTGGAGGGCAGGGAGTAGCCAAAAACATTCAGTACTTC. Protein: CSVSGGQGVAKNIQYF.

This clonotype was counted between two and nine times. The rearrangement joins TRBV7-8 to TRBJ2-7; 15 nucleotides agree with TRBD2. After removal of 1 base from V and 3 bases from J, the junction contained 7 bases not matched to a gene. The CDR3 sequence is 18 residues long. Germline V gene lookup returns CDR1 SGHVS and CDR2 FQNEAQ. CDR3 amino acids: CASSLGTSGRALGYEQYF. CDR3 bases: TGTGCCAGCAGCTTAGGGACTAGCGGGAGGGCCCTAGGCTACGAGCAGTACTTC.

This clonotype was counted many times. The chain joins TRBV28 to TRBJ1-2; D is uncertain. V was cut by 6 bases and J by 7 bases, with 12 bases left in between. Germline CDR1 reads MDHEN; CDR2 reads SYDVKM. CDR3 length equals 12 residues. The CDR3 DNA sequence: TGTGCCAGCAGAGCCGAAGGGTTTGGCTACACCTTC. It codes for CASRAEGFGYTF.

The DNA for the CDR3 is TGTGCCAGCAGCCCAGGACAGGGTCGGTCCTACGAGCAGTACTTC. Amino acids: CASSPGQGRSYEQYF. The J gene is TRBJ2-7, the V gene TRBV9, with 8 positions matching TRBD1. Germline loops: CDR1 SGDLS, CDR2 YYNGEE. This CDR3 has 15 residues. V trimming: 4 bases; J trimming: 1 base; junction bases outside the gene matches: 7.

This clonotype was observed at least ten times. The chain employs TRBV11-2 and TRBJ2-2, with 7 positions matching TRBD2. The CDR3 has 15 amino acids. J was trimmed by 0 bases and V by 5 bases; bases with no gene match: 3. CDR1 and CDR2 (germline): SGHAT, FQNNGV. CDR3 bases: TGTGCCAGCAGCCTCAGCGGGACGAACACCGGGGAGCTGTTTTTT. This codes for CASSLSGTNTGELFF.

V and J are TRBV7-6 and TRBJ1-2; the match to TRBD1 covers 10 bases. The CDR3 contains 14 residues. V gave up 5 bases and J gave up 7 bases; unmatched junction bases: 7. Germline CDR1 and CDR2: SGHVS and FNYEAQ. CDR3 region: CASSRRQGASGYTF. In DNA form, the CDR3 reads TGTGCCAGCAGCCGAAGACAGGGGGCAAGTGGCTACACCTTC.

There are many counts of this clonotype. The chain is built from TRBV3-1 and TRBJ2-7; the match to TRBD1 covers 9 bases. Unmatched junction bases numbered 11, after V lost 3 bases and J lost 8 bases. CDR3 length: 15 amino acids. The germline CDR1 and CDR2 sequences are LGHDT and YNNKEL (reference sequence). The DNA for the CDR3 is TGTGCCAGCAGCCAGGGACAGGGATGGAGATACCAGCAGTACTTC. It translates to CASSQGQGWRYQQYF.

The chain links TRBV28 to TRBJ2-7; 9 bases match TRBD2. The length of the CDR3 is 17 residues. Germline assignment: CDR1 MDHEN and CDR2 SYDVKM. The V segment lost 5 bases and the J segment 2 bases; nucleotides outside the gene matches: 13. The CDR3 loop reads CASSQTSGLTFAYEQYF. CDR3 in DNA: TGTGCCAGCAGTCAGACTAGCGGACTTACCTTTGCCTACGAGCAGTACTTC.

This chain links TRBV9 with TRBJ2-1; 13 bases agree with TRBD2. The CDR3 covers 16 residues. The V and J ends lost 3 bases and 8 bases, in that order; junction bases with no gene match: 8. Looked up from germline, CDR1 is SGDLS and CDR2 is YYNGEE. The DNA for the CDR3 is TGTGCCAGCAGCGGCCGACTAGCGGGAGGTAGGGATGAGCAGTTCTTC. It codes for CASSGRLAGGRDEQFF.

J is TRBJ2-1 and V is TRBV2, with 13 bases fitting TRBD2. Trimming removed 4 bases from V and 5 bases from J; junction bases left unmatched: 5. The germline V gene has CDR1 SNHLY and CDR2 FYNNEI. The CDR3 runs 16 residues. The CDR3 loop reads CASSVTSGRADNEQFF. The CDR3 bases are TGTGCCAGCAGTGTAACTAGCGGGAGGGCCGACAATGAGCAGTTCTTC.

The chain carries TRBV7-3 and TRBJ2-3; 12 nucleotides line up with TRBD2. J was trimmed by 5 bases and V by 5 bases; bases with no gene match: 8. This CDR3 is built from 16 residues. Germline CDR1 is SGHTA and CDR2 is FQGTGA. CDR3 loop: CASSGKLAGGLDTQYF. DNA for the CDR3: TGTGCCAGCAGCGGAAAACTAGCGGGAGGCCTAGATACGCAGTATTTT. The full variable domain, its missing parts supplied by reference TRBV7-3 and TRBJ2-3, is GAGVSQTPSNKVTEKGKYVELRCDPISGHTALYWYRQSLGQGPEFLIYFQGTGAADDSGLPNDRFFAVRPEGSVSTLKIQRTERGDSAVYLCASSGKLAGGLDTQYFGPGTRLTVL.

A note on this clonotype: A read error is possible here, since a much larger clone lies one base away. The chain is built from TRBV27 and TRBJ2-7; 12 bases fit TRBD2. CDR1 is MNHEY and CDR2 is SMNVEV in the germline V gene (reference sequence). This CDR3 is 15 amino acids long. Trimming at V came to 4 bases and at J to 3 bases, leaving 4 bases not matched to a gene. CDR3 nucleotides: TGTGCCAGCAGTTCCCTAGCGGGAGGGCACTACGAGCAGTACTTC. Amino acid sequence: CASSSLAGGHYEQYF.

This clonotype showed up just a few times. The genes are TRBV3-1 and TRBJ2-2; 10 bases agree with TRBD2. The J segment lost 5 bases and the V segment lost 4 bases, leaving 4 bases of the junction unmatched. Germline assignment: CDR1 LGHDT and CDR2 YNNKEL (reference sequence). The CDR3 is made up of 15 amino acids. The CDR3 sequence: CASSPGGLATGELFF. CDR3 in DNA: TGTGCCAGCAGCCCGGGGGGACTAGCGACCGGGGAGCTGTTTTTT.

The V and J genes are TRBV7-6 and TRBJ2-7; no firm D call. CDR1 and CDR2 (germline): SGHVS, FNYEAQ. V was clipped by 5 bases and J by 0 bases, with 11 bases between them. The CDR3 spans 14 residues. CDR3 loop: CASSLQYSSYEQYF. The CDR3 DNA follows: TGTGCCAGCAGCCTACAGTATAGCTCCTACGAGCAGTACTTC.

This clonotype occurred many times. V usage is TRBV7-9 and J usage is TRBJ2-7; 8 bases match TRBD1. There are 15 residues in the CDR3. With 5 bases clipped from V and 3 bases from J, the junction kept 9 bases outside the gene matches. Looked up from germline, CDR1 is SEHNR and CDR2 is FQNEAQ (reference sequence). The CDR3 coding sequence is TGTGCCAGCAGCGGACAGGGACCGACCTTCTACGAGCAGTACTTC. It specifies CASSGQGPTFYEQYF.

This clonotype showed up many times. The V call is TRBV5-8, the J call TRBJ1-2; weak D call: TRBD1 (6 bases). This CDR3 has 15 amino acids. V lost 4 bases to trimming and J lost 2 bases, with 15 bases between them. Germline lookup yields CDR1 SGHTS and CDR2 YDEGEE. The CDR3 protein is CASSRSTTGNYGYTF. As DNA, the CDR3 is TGTGCCAGCAGCAGATCAACGACAGGAAACTATGGCTACACCTTC.

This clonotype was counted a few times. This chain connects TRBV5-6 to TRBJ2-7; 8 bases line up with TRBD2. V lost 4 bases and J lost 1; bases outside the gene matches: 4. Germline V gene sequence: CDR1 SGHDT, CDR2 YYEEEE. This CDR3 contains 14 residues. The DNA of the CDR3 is TGTGCCAGCAGCCGCCGGGGGGGTTCCTACGAGCAGTACTTC. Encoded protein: CASSRRGGSYEQYF.

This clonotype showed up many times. CDR3 loop: CASTPSGILYGTEAFF. The CDR3 DNA reads TGCGCCAGCACCCCCTCGGGCATACTTTACGGGACTGAAGCTTTCTTT. The chain combines TRBV5-1 with TRBJ1-1; D is ambiguous. The CDR3 runs to 16 residues. V lost 6 bases to trimming and J lost 5 bases, with 23 bases between them. Germline assignment: CDR1 SGHRS and CDR2 YFSETQ.

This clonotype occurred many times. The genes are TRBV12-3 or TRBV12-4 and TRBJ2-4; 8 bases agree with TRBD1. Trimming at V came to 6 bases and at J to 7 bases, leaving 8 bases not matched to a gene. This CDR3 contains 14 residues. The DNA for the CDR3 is TGTGCCAGCAGGCAGGGGGCGAATGAGAACATTCAGTACTTC. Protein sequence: CASRQGANENIQYF.

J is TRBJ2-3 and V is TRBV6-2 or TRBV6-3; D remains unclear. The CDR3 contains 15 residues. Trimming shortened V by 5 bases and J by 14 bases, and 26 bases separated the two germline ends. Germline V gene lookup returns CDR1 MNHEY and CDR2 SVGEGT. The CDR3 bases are TGTGCCAGCAGTACGGACCCCGCCCCGGGTTTTGCGCGGTATTTT. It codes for CASSTDPAPGFARYF.